These 20 T cell receptor beta chains were all obtained from the same sample, sequenced in a study of blood T cell repertoires in COVID-19. Libraries were prepared by immunoSEQ multiplex PCR; TCRdb keeps only in-frame clonotypes and omits some of them. The table records around 170,000 clones, about four fifths of them present only once. Sequencing was done on a sample of peripheral blood. The receptor source for this set is a woman aged 80 or over with acute or convalescent COVID-19.

This chain joins TRBV5-1 and TRBJ2-5, with a weak D call TRBD2 (5 bases). CDR3 length equals 15 residues. With 0 bases removed from V and 1 base from J, the gap between germline ends came to 10 bases. Germline-derived CDR1 and CDR2 are SGHRS and YFSETQ. CDR3 nucleotide sequence: TGCGCCAGCAGCTTGGGAGGGAGTTCCCAAGAGACCCAGTACTTC. It yields the protein CASSLGGSSQETQYF.

The rearrangement uses TRBV7-9 and TRBJ2-2; a possible D gene is TRBD1 (5 bases). The V end lost 4 bases, the J end lost 1 base, and 13 bases lay between the germline ends. The germline CDR1 and CDR2 sequences are SEHNR and FQNEAQ (reference sequence). The CDR3 extends over 16 amino acids. Here the CDR3 reads CASSSPPGQNTGELFF. CDR3 DNA: TGTGCCAGCAGCTCCCCACCCGGACAGAACACCGGGGAGCTGTTTTTT.

The V call is TRBV5-1, the J call TRBJ1-2; 8 bases align to TRBD1. V trimming: 7 bases; J trimming: 6 bases; junction bases outside the gene matches: 8. The CDR3 is 13 amino acids. The germline CDR1 and CDR2 sequences are SGHRS and YFSETQ. This chain's CDR3 is CASRQGAGDGYTF. In DNA form, the CDR3 reads TGCGCCAGCCGCCAGGGGGCAGGGGATGGCTACACCTTC.

As DNA, the CDR3 is TGTGCCAGCAGGACTGGACAGGCCCCCTACGAGCAGTACTTC. Amino acids: CASRTGQAPYEQYF. The V call is TRBV3-1 (or the pseudogene TRBV3-2), the J call TRBJ2-7; 7 bases are shared with TRBD1. This CDR3 has 14 residues. After removal of 6 bases from V and 2 bases from J, the junction contained 7 bases not matched to a gene. CDR1 LGHDT and CDR2 YNNKEL come from the germline V gene (reference sequence).

This chain's CDR3 is CASSYRDRAGYGYTF. The CDR3 nucleotides are TGTGCCAGCAGCTACCGGGACAGGGCTGGGTATGGCTACACCTTC. This chain links TRBV7-2 with TRBJ1-2; 9 bases are shared with TRBD1. The germline CDR1 and CDR2 sequences are SGHTA and FQGNSA. The CDR3 has 15 residues. The junction had 8 bases not matched to a gene; V was cut back by 4 bases and J by 5 bases.

The V call is TRBV27, the J call TRBJ1-5, with D perhaps matching TRBD1 (6 bases). V shed 3 bases and J shed 4 bases, with 10 bases lying between them. The V gene's germline CDR1 is MNHEY and CDR2 SMNVEV (reference sequence). CDR3 size: 14 residues. CDR3 sequence: CASSFKTGNQPQHF. The CDR3 DNA is TGTGCCAGCAGTTTCAAGACAGGAAATCAGCCCCAGCATTTT.

The chain uses TRBV7-9 and TRBJ2-2, with D perhaps TRBD2 (7 bases). Germline V gene sequence: CDR1 SEHNR, CDR2 FQNEAQ (reference sequence). The CDR3 sequence is 15 residues long. The V end lost 3 bases, the J end lost 3 bases, and 11 bases lay between the germline ends. DNA for the CDR3: TGTGCCAGCAGCTTGGGCGGGGGCTACACCGGGGAGCTGTTTTTT. It encodes CASSLGGGYTGELFF.

The V gene is TRBV19, the J gene TRBJ1-5; tentatively, D is TRBD1 (6 bases). In germline, CDR1 is LNHDA, CDR2 SQIVND (reference sequence). This CDR3 has 16 residues. Trimming took 5 bases from V and 1 from J, leaving 15 bases between them. CDR3 sequence: CASSWGRVNSNQPQHF. The CDR3 DNA reads TGTGCCAGTAGTTGGGGGCGCGTCAACAGCAATCAGCCCCAGCATTTT.

The chain is built from TRBV7-9 and TRBJ2-1; TRBD1 is a possible D gene (6 bases). V was clipped by 3 bases and J by 8 bases, with 14 bases between them. The length of the CDR3 is 14 residues. From germline, CDR1 is SEHNR and CDR2 FQNEAQ (reference sequence). The chain's CDR3 is CASSFEGRGDEQFF. The CDR3, as DNA: TGTGCCAGCAGCTTCGAAGGCAGGGGCGATGAGCAGTTCTTC.

The rearrangement links TRBV4-1 to TRBJ1-3; D ambiguous. This CDR3 has 15 residues. Deletions cut 0 bases from V and 4 bases from J, with 10 bases between. CDR1 and CDR2 (germline): MGHRA, YSYEKL. The CDR3 DNA is TGCGCCAGCAGCCAAGACCAGTTCTTGGGAAACACCATATATTTT. It encodes CASSQDQFLGNTIYF.

The chain joins TRBV30 to TRBJ2-5, with a possible D match to TRBD2 (6 bases). This CDR3 is built from 14 residues. The V gene lost 4 bases and the J gene lost 0 bases, with 12 bases spanning the gap. Looked up from germline, CDR1 is GTSNPN and CDR2 is SVGIG (reference sequence). CDR3 in DNA: TGTGCCTGGATCGGGGGACGGTACCAAGAGACCCAGTACTTC. It encodes CAWIGGRYQETQYF.

V usage is TRBV29-1 and J usage is TRBJ1-1; D might be TRBD1 (6 bases). With 3 bases removed from V and 0 bases from J, the gap between germline ends came to 8 bases. Germline lookup yields CDR1 SQVTM and CDR2 ANQGSEA. The CDR3 is made up of 13 amino acids. In DNA, the CDR3 is TGCAGCGTTGACGGACAGCTGAACACTGAAGCTTTCTTT. This gives the protein CSVDGQLNTEAFF.

This clone was seen a single time. The chain has TRBV6-5 and TRBJ1-1; TRBD1 is a possible D gene (6 bases). Germline V gene sequence: CDR1 MNHEY, CDR2 SVGAGI. V was pared by 0 bases and J by 7 bases, with 9 bases between. This CDR3 is built from 13 residues. For the CDR3, the DNA is TGTGCCAGCAGTTACTCCAGGGGCAATGAAGCTTTCTTT. This sequence encodes CASSYSRGNEAFF.

The chain combines TRBV4-2 with TRBJ2-7; tentative D call: TRBD2 (6 bases). Germline CDR1 LGHNA, CDR2 YNFKEQ. The ends were cut back, 3 bases at V and 3 bases at J, with 12 bases in the middle. This CDR3 has 14 residues. The CDR3 DNA is TGTGCCAGCAGCCAGGGGGGAAGGTACTACGAGCAGTACTTC. It is translated as CASSQGGRYYEQYF.

Ten or more counts support this clone. V gene TRBV10-1 combines with J gene TRBJ2-7; tentatively, D is TRBD2 (6 bases). Trimming left V 8 bases short and J 0 bases short, with 8 bases between. The germline V gene has CDR1 WNHNN and CDR2 SYGVQD (reference sequence). The CDR3 has 12 residues. The DNA for the CDR3 is TGCGCCAGCGGGACTGACTCCTACGAGCAGTACTTC. Translated: CASGTDSYEQYF.

This clone was recorded only once. The chain is built from TRBV11-3 and TRBJ2-2, with D possibly TRBD2 on 6 matching bases. V lost 5 bases and J 6 bases, leaving 19 bases between the germline ends. The CDR3 is 16 residues long. CDR1 is SGHNT and CDR2 is YENEEA in the germline V gene. The CDR3 protein is CASSPTSSVRPGELFF. The CDR3 coding sequence is TGTGCCAGCAGCCCGACCTCTAGCGTCCGACCCGGGGAGCTGTTTTTT.

This chain uses TRBV5-1 with TRBJ1-1; no clear D gene. Germline loops: CDR1 SGHRS, CDR2 YFSETQ. CDR3 size: 15 residues. Between the trimmed V and J ends, which lost 0 bases and 3 bases, there was a span of 12 bases. DNA of the CDR3: TGCGCCAGCAGCTTGGAACTCTTGGAGGACACTGAAGCTTTCTTT. It is translated as CASSLELLEDTEAFF.

This clone was counted a single time. This chain joins TRBV3-1 (or the pseudogene TRBV3-2) and TRBJ1-2; 9 bases match TRBD1. J gave up 6 bases and V 3 bases, and 5 bases lay outside the gene matches. The germline gives CDR1 LGHDT, CDR2 YNNKEL (reference sequence). The CDR3 extends over 14 amino acids. The CDR3 spells CASSHDGTGHGYTF. In DNA form, the CDR3 reads TGTGCCAGCAGCCACGATGGGACAGGGCATGGCTACACCTTC.

This sequence joins TRBV5-4 and TRBJ2-5; TRBD2 agrees at 8 bases. In germline, CDR1 is SGHNT, CDR2 YYREEE (reference sequence). Trimming removed 0 bases from V and 4 bases from J; junction bases left unmatched: 8. The CDR3 consists of 16 residues. CDR3 protein: CASSLAGSGAGETQYF. The CDR3, as DNA: TGTGCCAGCAGCTTGGCTGGTAGCGGGGCGGGAGAGACCCAGTACTTC. The variable domain in full, completed from reference TRBV5-4 and TRBJ2-5, reads ETGVTQSPTHLIKTRGQQVTLRCSSQSGHNTVSWYQQALGQGPQFIFQYYREEENGRGNFPPRFSGLQFPNYSSELNVNALELDDSALYLCASSLAGSGAGETQYFGPGTRLLVL.

This clone appeared a few times. The chain carries TRBV28 and TRBJ2-7; 7 bases align to TRBD1. CDR3 length: 15 residues. Germline V gene sequence: CDR1 MDHEN, CDR2 SYDVKM. Trimming took 3 bases from V and 4 from J; bases not matched to a gene: 9. Written as DNA, the CDR3 is TGTGCCAGCAGTTTTAGTAAAGGGACAGCATACGAGCAGTACTTC. It encodes CASSFSKGTAYEQYF. The full variable domain, in which reference TRBV28 and TRBJ2-7 provide the parts outside the CDR3, is DVKVTQSSRYLVKRTGEKVFLECVQDMDHENMFWYRQDPGLGLRLIYFSYDVKMKEKGDIPEGYSVSREKKERFSLILESASTNQTSMYLCASSFSKGTAYEQYFGPGTRLTVT.